The 10 T cell receptor beta chains below all came from one sample that was sequenced in a study of T cell responses to AZD1222 COVID-19 vaccine. Some clones are missing from TCRdb's copy, which holds only in-frame ones; the method was immunoSEQ multiplex PCR. This table holds over 150,000 clones, roughly 90% found once. This sample comprised peripheral blood, obtained on day 0 of AZD1222 vaccination. These receptors were collected from an adult in good health.

CDR3 region: CASRETSNTEAFF. The CDR3 DNA reads TGTGCCAGCAGGGAGACATCGAACACTGAAGCTTTCTTT. The rearrangement links TRBV6-5 to TRBJ1-1, with D unclear. Germline V lookup: CDR1 MNHEY, CDR2 SVGAGI. The CDR3 loop spans 13 amino acids. The V end lost 6 bases, the J end lost 1 base, and 9 bases lay between the germline ends.

The chain has TRBV7-2 and TRBJ1-1; weak D call: TRBD1 (6 bases). The CDR3 is 13 amino acids. The germline V gene has CDR1 SGHTA and CDR2 FQGNSA. Trimming cost V 1 base and J 4 bases, with 7 bases left between them. The CDR3 region has the DNA TGTGCCAGCAGCTTAGACAGGGTCACTGAAGCTTTCTTT. Translated, it gives CASSLDRVTEAFF.

This sequence joins TRBV7-8 and TRBJ2-5, with 16 bases matching TRBD2. CDR1 is SGHVS, CDR2 FQNEAQ, per germline. The V segment lost 3 bases and the J segment 2 bases; nucleotides outside the gene matches: 9. The CDR3 has 19 amino acids. CDR3 in DNA: TGTGCCAGCAGCTTCTCCGGGACTAGCGGGGGGGCCCCTCAAGAGACCCAGTACTTC. This translates into CASSFSGTSGGAPQETQYF. Full variable domain (missing parts from reference TRBV7-8 and TRBJ2-5): GAGVSQSPRYKVAKRGQDVALRCDPISGHVSLFWYQQALGQGPEFLTYFQNEAQLDKSGLPSDRFFAERPEGSVSTLKIQRTQQEDSAVYLCASSFSGTSGGAPQETQYFGPGTRLLVL.

V is TRBV7-3 and J is TRBJ1-1; D uncertain. Germline V gene data show CDR1 as SGHTA and CDR2 as FQGTGA. V was clipped by 5 bases and J by 3 bases, with 10 bases between them. The CDR3 has 13 amino acids. The CDR3 region has the DNA TGTGCCAGCAGCAGCCAGAGCCACACTGAAGCTTTCTTT. This codes for CASSSQSHTEAFF. Looking up the rest from reference TRBV7-3 and TRBJ1-1 gives the full variable domain: GAGVSQTPSNKVTEKGKYVELRCDPISGHTALYWYRQSLGQGPEFLIYFQGTGAADDSGLPNDRFFAVRPEGSVSTLKIQRTERGDSAVYLCASSSQSHTEAFFGQGTRLTVV.

The chain couples TRBV5-4 to TRBJ2-7; 12 bases match TRBD1. V was clipped by 4 bases and J by 4 bases; unmatched bases: 9. The CDR3 has 16 amino acids. Germline CDR1 is SGHNT and CDR2 is YYREEE (reference sequence). CDR3 protein: CASSSGGQGAIYEQYF. In nucleotides, the CDR3 is TGTGCCAGCAGCAGTGGGGGACAGGGGGCAATTTACGAGCAGTACTTC.

This sequence joins TRBV28 and TRBJ1-1; D remains unclear. CDR3 length: 13 residues. Germline V CDR1 and CDR2: MDHEN, SYDVKM. The V gene lost 5 bases and the J gene lost 1 base, with 8 bases spanning the gap. The CDR3 sequence is CASSNPGNTEAFF. The CDR3 DNA sequence: TGTGCCAGCAGTAATCCGGGGAACACTGAAGCTTTCTTT. The entire variable domain, with the rest obtained from reference TRBV28 and TRBJ1-1, is as follows: DVKVTQSSRYLVKRTGEKVFLECVQDMDHENMFWYRQDPGLGLRLIYFSYDVKMKEKGDIPEGYSVSREKKERFSLILESASTNQTSMYLCASSNPGNTEAFFGQGTRLTVV.

The chain employs TRBV19 and TRBJ1-1; D unclear. The V end was cut by 6 bases, the J end by 1 base, with 15 bases between. The length of the CDR3 is 15 residues. In germline, CDR1 is LNHDA, CDR2 SQIVND (reference sequence). DNA for the CDR3: TGTGCCAGTAGCCCCCGTTTTCCCAGGAACACTGAAGCTTTCTTT. Translating gives CASSPRFPRNTEAFF.

The chain employs TRBV27 and TRBJ2-7; 9 bases map to TRBD1. Per germline, CDR1 MNHEY and CDR2 SMNVEV (reference sequence). V lost 2 bases, J lost 5 bases, and 28 bases stayed unmatched. The CDR3 length is 22 residues. CDR3 sequence reads: CASSLRFPGTGTRISRVDEQYF. The CDR3 region has the DNA TGTGCCAGCAGTTTAAGGTTTCCCGGGACAGGGACCCGGATATCCCGAGTCGACGAGCAGTACTTC.

The genes are TRBV30 and TRBJ1-1, with D possibly being TRBD1 (6 bases). The ends were cut back, 1 base at V and 11 bases at J, with 20 bases in the middle. The CDR3 runs to 14 residues. The germline V gene encodes CDR1 GTSNPN and CDR2 SVGIG (reference sequence). The DNA of the CDR3 is TGTGCCTGGAGTGAGAACGGGACACCCACGCGGGCTTTCTTT. Its translation: CAWSENGTPTRAFF.

The chain is built from TRBV15 and TRBJ1-5, with a weak D call TRBD1 (5 bases). The germline gives CDR1 LNHNV, CDR2 YYDKDF (reference sequence). V was shortened by 3 bases and J by 1 base, with 10 bases between the two germline ends. This CDR3 spans 15 amino acids. The CDR3, as DNA: TGTGCCACCAGCAGTCTCAGGGAAAGCAATCAGCCCCAGCATTTT. It is translated as CATSSLRESNQPQHF.